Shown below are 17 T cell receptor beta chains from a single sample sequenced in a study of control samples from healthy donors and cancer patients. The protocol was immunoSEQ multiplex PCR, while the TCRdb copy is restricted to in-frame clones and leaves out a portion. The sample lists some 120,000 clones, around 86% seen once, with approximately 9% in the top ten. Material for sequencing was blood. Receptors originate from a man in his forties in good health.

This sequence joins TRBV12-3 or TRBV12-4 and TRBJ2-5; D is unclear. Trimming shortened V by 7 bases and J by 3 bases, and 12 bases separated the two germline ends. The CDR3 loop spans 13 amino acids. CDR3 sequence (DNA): TGTGCCAGCATCACCGGGCCCGAAGAGACCCAGTACTTC. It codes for CASITGPEETQYF.

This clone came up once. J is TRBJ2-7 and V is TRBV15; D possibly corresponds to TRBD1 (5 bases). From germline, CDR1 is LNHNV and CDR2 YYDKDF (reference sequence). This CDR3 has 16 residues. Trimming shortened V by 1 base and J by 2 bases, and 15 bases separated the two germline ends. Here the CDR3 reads CATSRGVAGSAYEQYF. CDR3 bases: TGTGCCACCAGCAGAGGGGTCGCAGGGTCAGCCTACGAGCAGTACTTC.

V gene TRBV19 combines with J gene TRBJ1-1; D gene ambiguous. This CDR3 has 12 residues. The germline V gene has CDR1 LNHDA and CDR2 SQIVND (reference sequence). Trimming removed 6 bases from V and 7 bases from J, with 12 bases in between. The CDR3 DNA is TGTGCCAGTAGCCAGAAAAGGGATGAAGCTTTCTTT. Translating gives CASSQKRDEAFF. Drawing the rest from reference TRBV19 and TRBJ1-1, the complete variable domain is DGGITQSPKYLFRKEGQNVTLSCEQNLNHDAMYWYRQDPGQGLRLIYYSQIVNDFQKGDIAEGYSVSREKKESFPLTVTSAQKNPTAFYLCASSQKRDEAFFGQGTRLTVV.

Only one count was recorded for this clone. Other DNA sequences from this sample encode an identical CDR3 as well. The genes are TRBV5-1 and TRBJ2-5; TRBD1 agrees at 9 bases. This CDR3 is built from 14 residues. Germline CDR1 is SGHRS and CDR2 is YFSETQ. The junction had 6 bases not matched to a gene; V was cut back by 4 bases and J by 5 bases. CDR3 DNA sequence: TGCGCCAGCAGCCCGGACAGGGGTCGGGAGACCCAGTACTTC. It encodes CASSPDRGRETQYF.

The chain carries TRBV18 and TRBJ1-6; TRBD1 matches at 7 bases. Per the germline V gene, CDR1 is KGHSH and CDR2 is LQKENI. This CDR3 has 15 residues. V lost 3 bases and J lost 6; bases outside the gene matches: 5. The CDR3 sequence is CASSPDRAVNSPLHF. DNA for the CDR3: TGTGCCAGCTCACCCGACAGGGCCGTTAATTCACCCCTCCACTTT.

The CDR3 protein is CAWRGGTGGHDEQYF. CDR3 DNA: TGTGCCTGGAGGGGTGGGACAGGGGGCCATGACGAGCAGTACTTC. This chain connects TRBV30 to TRBJ2-7; TRBD1 matches at 12 bases. Germline V gene lookup returns CDR1 GTSNPN and CDR2 SVGIG (reference sequence). This CDR3 contains 15 residues. The V and J ends lost 3 bases and 5 bases, in that order; junction bases with no gene match: 8.

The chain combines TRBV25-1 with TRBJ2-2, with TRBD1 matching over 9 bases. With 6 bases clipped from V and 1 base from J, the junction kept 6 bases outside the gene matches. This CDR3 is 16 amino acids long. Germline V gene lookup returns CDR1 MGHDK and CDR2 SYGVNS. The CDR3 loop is CASRGQGILNTGELFF. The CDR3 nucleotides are TGTGCCAGCAGAGGACAGGGGATACTGAACACCGGGGAGCTGTTTTTT.

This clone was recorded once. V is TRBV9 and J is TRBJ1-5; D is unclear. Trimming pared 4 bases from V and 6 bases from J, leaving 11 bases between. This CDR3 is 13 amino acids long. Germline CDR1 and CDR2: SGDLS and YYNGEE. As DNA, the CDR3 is TGTGCCAGCAGCCCGAACGAGGGTCAGCCCCAGCATTTT. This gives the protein CASSPNEGQPQHF.

The CDR3 loop is CASSYYDSREKLFF. The CDR3 DNA sequence: TGCGCCAGCAGCTACTACGACTCGAGGGAAAAACTGTTTTTT. The V and J genes are TRBV5-1 and TRBJ1-4; unclear D gene. CDR1 is SGHRS, CDR2 YFSETQ, per germline. CDR3 length: 14 residues. Trimming stripped 3 bases from V and 8 bases from J, with 14 bases between. Using reference TRBV5-1 and TRBJ1-4 for the parts outside the CDR3, the full variable domain is KAGVTQTPRYLIKTRGQQVTLSCSPISGHRSVSWYQQTPGQGLQFLFEYFSETQRNKGNFPGRFSGRQFSNSRSEMNVSTLELGDSALYLCASSYYDSREKLFFGSGTQLSVL.

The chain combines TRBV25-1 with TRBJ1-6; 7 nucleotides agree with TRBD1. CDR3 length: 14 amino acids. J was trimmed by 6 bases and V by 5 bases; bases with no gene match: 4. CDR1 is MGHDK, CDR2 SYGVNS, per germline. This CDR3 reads CASSPGQPNSPLHF. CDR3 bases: TGTGCCAGCAGTCCGGGACAGCCTAATTCACCCCTCCACTTT.

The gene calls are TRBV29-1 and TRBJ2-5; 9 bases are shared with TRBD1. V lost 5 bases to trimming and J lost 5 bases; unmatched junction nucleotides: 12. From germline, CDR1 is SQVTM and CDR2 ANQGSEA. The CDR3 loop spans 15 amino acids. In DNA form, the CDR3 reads TGCAGCGTTCCCCGGGGACAGGGACTGGGCGAGACCCAGTACTTC. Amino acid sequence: CSVPRGQGLGETQYF.

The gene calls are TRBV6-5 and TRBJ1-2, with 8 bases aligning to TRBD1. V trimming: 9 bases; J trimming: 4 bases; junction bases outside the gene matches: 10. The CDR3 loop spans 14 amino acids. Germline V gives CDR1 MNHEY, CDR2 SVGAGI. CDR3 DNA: TGTGCCAGTTCACCCCGGGACAGGCGCTATGGCTACACCTTC. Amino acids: CASSPRDRRYGYTF.

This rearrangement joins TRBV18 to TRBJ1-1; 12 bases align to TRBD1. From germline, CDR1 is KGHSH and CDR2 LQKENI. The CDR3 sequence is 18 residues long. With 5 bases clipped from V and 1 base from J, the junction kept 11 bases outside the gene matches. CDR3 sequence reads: CASSVSGTGGGSNTEAFF. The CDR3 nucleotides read TGTGCCAGCTCAGTATCCGGGACAGGGGGCGGGTCGAACACTGAAGCTTTCTTT.

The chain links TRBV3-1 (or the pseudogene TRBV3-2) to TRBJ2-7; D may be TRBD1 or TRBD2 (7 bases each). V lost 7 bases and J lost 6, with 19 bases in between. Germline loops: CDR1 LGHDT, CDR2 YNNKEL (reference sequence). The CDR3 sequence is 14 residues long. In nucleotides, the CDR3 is TGTGCCAGCAACCAGGGGGGAGGCGGGGGCGAGCAGTACTTC. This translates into CASNQGGGGGEQYF.

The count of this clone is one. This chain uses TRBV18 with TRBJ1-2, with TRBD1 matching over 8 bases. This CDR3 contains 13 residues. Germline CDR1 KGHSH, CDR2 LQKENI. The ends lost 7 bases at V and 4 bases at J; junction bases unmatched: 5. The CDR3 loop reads CASLGQAPYGYTF. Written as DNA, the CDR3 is TGTGCCAGCTTGGGACAGGCTCCCTATGGCTACACCTTC.

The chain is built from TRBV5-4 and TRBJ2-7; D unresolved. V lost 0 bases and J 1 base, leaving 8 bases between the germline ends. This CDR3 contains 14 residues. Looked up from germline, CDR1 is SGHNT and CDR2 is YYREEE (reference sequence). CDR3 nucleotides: TGTGCCAGCAGCTTGGTAGGGAAATCCTACGAGCAGTACTTC. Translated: CASSLVGKSYEQYF.

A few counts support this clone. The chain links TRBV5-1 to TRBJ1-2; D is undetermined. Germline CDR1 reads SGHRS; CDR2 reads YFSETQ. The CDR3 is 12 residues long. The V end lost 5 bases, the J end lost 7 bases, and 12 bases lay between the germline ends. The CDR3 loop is CASSSEGRGYTF. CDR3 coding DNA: TGCGCCAGCAGTTCCGAAGGACGTGGCTACACCTTC. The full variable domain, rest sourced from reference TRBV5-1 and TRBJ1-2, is KAGVTQTPRYLIKTRGQQVTLSCSPISGHRSVSWYQQTPGQGLQFLFEYFSETQRNKGNFPGRFSGRQFSNSRSEMNVSTLELGDSALYLCASSSEGRGYTFGSGTRLTVV.